This section outlines one T cell receptor (beta chain) sequence together with its context. Its target is not known. It was by 5' RACE with UMI labels that the TRB cDNA libraries were prepared. TCRdb reprocessed the 5' RACE reads; each CDR3 protein has one entry and no DNA is given. This repertoire includes roughly 120,000 distinct CDR3 sequences. The CDR3 covers 13 residues. Germline CDR1 is ENHRY and CDR2 is SYGVKD. The data were obtained in a study of CXCR3-negative and CXCR3-positive naive CD8 T cells. Whole-study results and caveats: Much lower diversity was found in memory CD8+ cells, while both naive subsets had comparably high diversity. Naive cells with CXCR3 showed TRB CDR3s that were more hydrophobic than those in CXCR3-negative naive cells.

Naive cells were sorted as CD45RO-, CCR7+, CD27+ and CD95-. The material sequenced was naive CXCR3+ CD8+ T cells from blood. Subset here: CD45RO-CCR7+CD27+CD95- naive CD8+ T cells expressing CXCR3 (TNR3+). This sequence originates from a human donor in good health. Some clones in this sample may be carry-over from other donors' samples. The chain links TRBV10-3 to TRBJ1-5. CDR3 residues: CAISEEGNQPQHF.